Below are 11 T cell receptor beta chains sequenced from a single sample in a study of T cell clones after liver transplantation. Data came from immunoSEQ multiplex PCR; TCRdb stores just in-frame clones and leaves some out. Of 45,000 to 60,000 clones listed, approximately 87% are singletons. Source: CD8+ T cells from blood, taken 12 months after liver transplant. The source is a human patient who received a liver transplant. Part of the T cells may come from the graft donor.

V is TRBV7-6 and J is TRBJ2-5, with no clear D. The V and J ends lost 3 bases and 0 bases respectively, with 11 bases between them. This CDR3 contains 15 residues. The germline gives CDR1 SGHVS, CDR2 FNYEAQ. Here the CDR3 reads CASSLDRRHQETQYF. CDR3 bases: TGTGCCAGCAGCTTGGATCGGCGCCACCAAGAGACCCAGTACTTC.

The V and J genes are TRBV7-9 and TRBJ2-1, with D perhaps given as TRBD1 or TRBD2 (5 bases each). CDR3 length: 15 residues. Per the germline V gene, CDR1 is SEHNR and CDR2 is FQNEAQ (reference sequence). V was pared by 5 bases and J by 7 bases, with 18 bases between. CDR3 protein: CASSTLAWGFNEQFF. CDR3 bases: TGTGCCAGCAGCACCTTAGCGTGGGGGTTTAATGAGCAGTTCTTC. Combining the CDR3 with reference TRBV7-9 and TRBJ2-1 gives the whole variable domain DTGVSQNPRHKITKRGQNVTFRCDPISEHNRLYWYRQTLGQGPEFLTYFQNEAQLEKSRLLSDRFSAERPKGSFSTLEIQRTEQGDSAMYLCASSTLAWGFNEQFFGPGTRLTVL.

The gene calls are TRBV5-1 and TRBJ2-2; unclear D gene. V lost 4 bases and J 3 bases, leaving 13 bases between the germline ends. From germline, CDR1 is SGHRS and CDR2 YFSETQ. This CDR3 contains 15 residues. Here the CDR3 reads CASSPSRVDTGELFF. CDR3 in DNA: TGCGCCAGCAGCCCCTCCCGGGTAGACACCGGGGAGCTGTTTTTT.

The J gene is TRBJ1-1, the V gene TRBV19; D possibly corresponds to TRBD1 (5 bases). V lost 4 bases, J lost 3 bases, and 15 bases lay in between. CDR1 and CDR2 (germline): LNHDA, SQIVND (reference sequence). The CDR3 has 15 residues. CDR3 residues: CASSTPRQGHTEAFF. CDR3 in DNA: TGTGCCAGTAGTACCCCCCGGCAGGGCCACACTGAAGCTTTCTTT.

The chain joins TRBV27 to TRBJ2-2; TRBD1 aligns across 7 bases. V shed 6 bases, J shed 6 bases, and the junction held 7 bases outside the gene matches. CDR1 and CDR2 from the germline V gene are MNHEY and SMNVEV (reference sequence). The CDR3 extends over 14 amino acids. CDR3 nucleotides: TGTGCCAGCAGCCTCGACAGGGCTGCCGGGGAGCTGTTTTTT. It encodes CASSLDRAAGELFF.

This sequence joins TRBV7-3 and TRBJ2-1; the D gene is possibly TRBD1 (7 bases). CDR1 is SGHTA and CDR2 is FQGTGA in the germline V gene. V was cut by 4 bases and J by 8 bases, with 33 bases left in between. CDR3 length equals 20 residues. As DNA, the CDR3 is TGTGCCAGCAGCTCCACTGACGGGAGCTCCGACGACAGGGTGGGCGATGAGCAGTTCTTC. Translation: CASSSTDGSSDDRVGDEQFF.

This sequence joins TRBV25-1 and TRBJ2-7, with D tentatively TRBD2 (5 bases). Deletions cut 2 bases from V and 3 bases from J, with 17 bases between. CDR1 and CDR2 (germline): MGHDK, SYGVNS. This CDR3 is 16 amino acids long. CDR3 amino acids: CASSEGPEGKSYEQYF. CDR3 in DNA: TGTGCCAGCAGTGAAGGCCCCGAGGGAAAGAGCTACGAGCAGTACTTC.

CDR3: CASSVGGGAYNEQFF. The CDR3 DNA is TGTGCCAGCAGCGTAGGGGGCGGGGCCTACAATGAGCAGTTCTTC. V and J are TRBV9 and TRBJ2-1, with D tentatively TRBD2 (6 bases). The germline V gene encodes CDR1 SGDLS and CDR2 YYNGEE. V was cut by 0 bases and J by 2 bases, with 9 bases left in between. The CDR3 consists of 15 residues.

The chain links TRBV7-2 to TRBJ2-1; D uncertain. V was clipped by 4 bases and J by 10 bases, with 14 bases between them. Germline assignment: CDR1 SGHTA and CDR2 FQGNSA. This CDR3 has 13 residues. The CDR3 coding sequence is TGTGCCAGCAGCTCGGGTTCTCCCGGAGAGCAGTTCTTC. It is translated as CASSSGSPGEQFF.

This clone came up many times. This chain connects TRBV2 to TRBJ1-2; no clear D gene. The germline CDR1 and CDR2 sequences are SNHLY and FYNNEI. V was trimmed by 2 bases and J by 1 base, leaving 14 bases between them. CDR3 length: 16 amino acids. The CDR3, as DNA: TGTGCCAGCAGTGAAAAAGAGTCGGAACGTAACTATGGCTACACCTTC. Translated: CASSEKESERNYGYTF.

The chain recombines TRBV27 with TRBJ2-7; no reliable D call. The CDR3 runs to 14 residues. V was cut by 6 bases and J by 2 bases, with 14 bases left in between. CDR1 and CDR2 (germline): MNHEY, SMNVEV (reference sequence). CDR3 amino acids: CASSVSSLAYEQYF. For the CDR3, the DNA is TGTGCCAGCAGCGTCTCAAGCTTGGCCTACGAGCAGTACTTC.